This passage covers 11 T cell receptor beta chains from one sample sequenced in a study of shared clonotypes between healthy human individuals. Repertoires were generated with immunoSEQ multiplex PCR, while TCRdb's copy carries only in-frame clones and drops some. The data contain approximately 330,000 clones, more than 60% of them seen just once; the ten biggest clones take up 10%. Sequencing used memory CD4+ T cells sorted from blood. Subset reported: CD45RA-negative fraction. All receptors derive from a man under 40 in good health.

The J gene is TRBJ1-2, the V gene TRBV5-8, with TRBD1 as a possible D gene (5 bases). Trimming stripped 3 bases from V and 4 bases from J, with 16 bases between. Germline assignment: CDR1 SGHTS and CDR2 YDEGEE. The CDR3 spans 15 residues. In DNA, the CDR3 is TGTGCCAGCAGCTCACAGGCGGTATCTCGCTATGGCTACACCTTC. This encodes CASSSQAVSRYGYTF.

The J gene is TRBJ2-5, the V gene TRBV4-1; the D gene could be TRBD1 or TRBD2 (5 bases each). Germline V gene data show CDR1 as MGHRA and CDR2 as YSYEKL. This CDR3 spans 16 amino acids. V dropped 4 bases and J dropped 5 bases, with 20 bases sitting between them. CDR3 loop: CASSRLGPQKTETQYF. The CDR3 nucleotides are TGCGCCAGCAGCCGGTTGGGACCTCAAAAAACGGAGACCCAGTACTTC.

The chain couples TRBV5-1 to TRBJ1-4; the match to TRBD1 covers 7 bases. J gave up 8 bases and V 3 bases, and 10 bases lay outside the gene matches. Per the germline V gene, CDR1 is SGHRS and CDR2 is YFSETQ. The CDR3 has 15 amino acids. CDR3 coding DNA: TGCGCCAGCAGCTCCCTGGGACAGCCTAGCGAAAAACTGTTTTTT. Its translation: CASSSLGQPSEKLFF. Filled out from reference TRBV5-1 and TRBJ1-4, the complete variable domain reads KAGVTQTPRYLIKTRGQQVTLSCSPISGHRSVSWYQQTPGQGLQFLFEYFSETQRNKGNFPGRFSGRQFSNSRSEMNVSTLELGDSALYLCASSSLGQPSEKLFFGSGTQLSVL.

This clone was counted a single time. The J gene is TRBJ1-4, the V gene TRBV7-6; tentative D call: TRBD1 (5 bases). V gave up 5 bases and J gave up 8 bases, with 18 bases separating them. The CDR3 totals 15 residues. Germline CDR1 and CDR2: SGHVS and FNYEAQ. For the CDR3, the DNA is TGTGCCAGCAGCACGGGGAGCGGGGCGGCGGAAAAACTGTTTTTT. The encoded protein is CASSTGSGAAEKLFF.

This clone was seen repeatedly, ten times or more. The chain couples TRBV27 to TRBJ2-7; 12 bases match TRBD1. Germline lookup yields CDR1 MNHEY and CDR2 SMNVEV (reference sequence). Unmatched junction bases numbered 1, after V lost 6 bases and J lost 1 base. The CDR3 extends over 14 amino acids. The CDR3 nucleotides are TGTGCCAGCAGGGGACAGGGGGCGTCCTACGAGCAGTACTTC. Its translation is CASRGQGASYEQYF.

The chain is built from TRBV28 and TRBJ1-1; a weak D match, TRBD1 (5 bases). The V end lost 10 bases, the J end lost 0 bases, and 15 bases lay between the germline ends. Germline V gives CDR1 MDHEN, CDR2 SYDVKM. The CDR3 is 14 amino acids. CDR3 protein: CATGMGGMNTEAFF. DNA for the CDR3: TGTGCCACCGGCATGGGGGGTATGAACACTGAAGCTTTCTTT.

The V and J genes are TRBV27 and TRBJ1-1; D is ambiguous. Germline V gene sequence: CDR1 MNHEY, CDR2 SMNVEV (reference sequence). This CDR3 has 15 residues. V was trimmed by 8 bases and J by 0 bases, leaving 16 bases between them. The CDR3 loop is CASHTLGSMNTEAFF. The DNA for the CDR3 is TGTGCCAGCCACACCCTGGGAAGCATGAACACTGAAGCTTTCTTT.

Only a few counts were recorded for this clone. The chain links TRBV29-1 to TRBJ1-4; 7 bases map to TRBD1. There are 15 residues in the CDR3. From germline, CDR1 is SQVTM and CDR2 ANQGSEA. V lost 4 bases and J lost 8; bases outside the gene matches: 13. CDR3 in DNA: TGCAGCGTTGTCGGGACAGCAGGTTTTGGGGAAAAACTGTTTTTT. The encoded protein is CSVVGTAGFGEKLFF.

This clone was counted between two and nine times. CDR3 nucleotide sequence: TGCGCCAGCAGCCACTCACCTCTCGACAGGGTCAATCAGCCCCAGCATTTT. As protein: CASSHSPLDRVNQPQHF. This chain connects TRBV4-1 to TRBJ1-5, with 7 bases that match TRBD1. The CDR3 totals 17 residues. The J segment lost 3 bases and the V segment lost 3 bases, leaving 11 bases of the junction unmatched. The V gene's germline CDR1 is MGHRA and CDR2 YSYEKL.

The rearrangement links TRBV25-1 to TRBJ2-1; 11 positions agree with TRBD2. The J segment lost 3 bases and the V segment lost 6 bases, leaving 1 base of the junction unmatched. The CDR3 is 14 amino acids. CDR1 is MGHDK and CDR2 is SYGVNS in the germline V gene. The CDR3 reads CASRLAGVYNEQFF. The CDR3 coding sequence is TGTGCCAGCAGACTAGCGGGAGTCTACAATGAGCAGTTCTTC.

V gene TRBV19 combines with J gene TRBJ1-2; D may be TRBD1 (5 bases). The germline V and J ends were trimmed by 8 bases and 2 bases, with 27 bases remaining between them. This CDR3 comprises 18 residues. CDR1 LNHDA and CDR2 SQIVND come from the germline V gene (reference sequence). In DNA, the CDR3 is TGTGCCAGTGACAGCGGTCTTACTCGGGGTAGTCGGAACTATGGCTACACCTTC. Protein product: CASDSGLTRGSRNYGYTF.